The sequence of this T cell receptor beta chain was determined in a study of blood T cell repertoires in COVID-19. Study information: Specimens from acute and convalescent COVID-19 originated in the United States, Italy and Spain.

J gave up 0 bases and V 5 bases, and 1 base lay outside the gene matches. This CDR3 has 13 residues. Germline CDR1 MNHEY, CDR2 SVGAGI. Original processing methods: Amplification of reference gene primers provided the estimated nucleated cell counts. Some clones are missing from TCRdb's copy, which holds only in-frame ones; the method was immunoSEQ multiplex PCR. V and J calls and clone size come straight from that table; D and trimming were deduced from the DNA. Here the sample spans 180,000 or so clones, more than 70% being singletons. This TCR was sampled from an elderly woman with active or convalescent COVID-19. Sample: peripheral blood. This chain connects TRBV6-5 to TRBJ2-7; 7 nucleotides match TRBD1. In DNA, the CDR3 is TGTGCCAGCAGTCAGGGGGACTCCTACGAGCAGTACTTC. Encoded protein: CASSQGDSYEQYF.